Sequencing of this TCR beta chain was carried out in a study of cytomegalovirus exposure and HLA in healthy donors. Per the germline V gene, CDR1 is MNHNS and CDR2 is SASEGT. This CDR3 is built from 15 residues. With 0 bases removed from V and 9 bases from J, the gap between germline ends came to 15 bases. The PCR employed 60 Vbeta primers together with 13 Jbeta primers. Method: immunoSEQ multiplex PCR; TCRdb's copy keeps in-frame clones and lacks some. The data contain over 40,000 clones, about 85% of them singletons. About this clone: The antigen is undetermined.

General study results and limits: Some V segments, TRBV6-2 and TRBV6-3 among them, were indistinguishable and were therefore excluded.

The clonotype originates from a woman in her forties in good health and CMV-seropositive. Source material: PBMCs. The chain uses TRBV6-1 and TRBJ2-1, with D maybe TRBD2 (5 bases). The CDR3 protein is CASSEALGSGCEQFF. Written as DNA, the CDR3 is TGTGCCAGCAGTGAAGCATTGGGATCGGGGTGTGAGCAGTTCTTC.